Listed below are T cell receptor beta chains from one sample, sequenced in a study of blood T cell repertoires in COVID-19. The table came from immunoSEQ multiplex PCR; TCRdb's copy has only in-frame clones and leaves some out. The table has more than 200,000 clones, about 88% seen once. Material: peripheral blood. All receptors come from a man aged 25-45 years with active or convalescent COVID-19. Each CDR3 is given without its conserved first and last residue.

v_call cdr3_length cdr3_aa
TRBV18 14 ASSLPLPRQGEGYT
TRBV27 13 ASSLWPPGDYGYT
TRBV19 14 ASSIVWGVSYNEQF
TRBV9 13 ASSETGGFNQPQH
TRBV25-1 9 ASSVRETQY
TRBV5-1 14 ASSNNGRGDNSPLH
TRBV19 12 ASSIAGRQGEQY
TRBV30 13 AWRFYGVLNTEAF
TRBV5-1 14 ASSLSGAPGANVLT
TRBV11-2 12 ASSLAQVTDTQY
TRBV27 12 ASSLSGPFEKLF
TRBV11-2 13 ASSLDLAATDTQY
TRBV5-1 10 ASSSHSPQLF
TRBV6-4 12 ASSEGGPNSPLH
TRBV19 13 ASSGGTGGGQPQH
TRBV25-1 11 ASSERTDTEAF
TRBV11-2 14 ASSLSRSSGANVLT
TRBV5-4 12 ASRELQGETEAF
TRBV3-1/TRBV3-2 12 ASSMGQDKNIQY
TRBV11-1 14 ASSLERVSSYNEQF
TRBV6-5 11 ASRVPGVDEQY
TRBV30 12 AWSPPAQAYGYT
TRBV6-1 14 ASCDILGTGDHEQF
TRBV7-2 13 ASSLLAVNTGELF
TRBV18 16 ASSPQGLAETFTGELF
TRBV18 14 ASSSPPGQGNYEQY
TRBV19 13 ASSIRTGGDYEQY
TRBV14 11 ASSQDRGNTIY
TRBV27 9 ASSHYDTQY
TRBV2 14 ASRPPGAENTGELF
TRBV5-6 12 ASSQGQGFYEQY
TRBV7-2 12 ASSFGHPETEAF
TRBV19 11 ASSIDRVIPLH
TRBV5-4 13 ASSDTGLGTDTQY
TRBV10-3 10 AIIGLAGEQF
TRBV7-8 12 ASSGGTGTDTQY
TRBV5-6 14 ASSYGTGGNSYEQY
TRBV5-4 14 ASSLGGSSYNSPLH
TRBV29-1 13 SVGQGAGGNQPQH
TRBV6-5 13 ASSRRTGDTGELF
TRBV19 15 ASSPRTGFSRPYEQY
TRBV7-6 13 ASSWTGTVTEKLF
TRBV2 14 ASSTRPGQGLHEQY
TRBV4-3 13 ASSQDLGQTYEQY
TRBV3-1/TRBV3-2 11 ASSRVYDTEAF
TRBV24-1 14 ATSEDDTDGSLTQY
TRBV7-9 15 ASSLGTSGGPTGELF
TRBV5-6 12 ASSLVGEVYEQY
TRBV6-6 14 ASGGSPGQGTGELF
TRBV18 13 ASSPRGTHNSPLH
TRBV21-1 12 ASISGQRNYGYT
TRBV29-1 9 SVVEGSEAF
TRBV7-9 12 ASSLPGLDTEAF
TRBV19 13 ASSMRDTTVAEAF
TRBV5-6 13 ASSGVDRDYTEAF
TRBV7-9 17 ASSPTSGGAGVIGETQY
TRBV5-1 14 ASSPTGGGWNRPQH
TRBV6-2/TRBV6-3 12 ASSYWTGVMEAF
TRBV5-4 14 ASSYEPTGGTVGYT
TRBV7-9 11 ASSWGGDYGYT